The 20 T cell receptor beta chains below all came from one sample that was sequenced in a study of T cell changes during pregnancy in multiple sclerosis. Sequenced by immunoSEQ multiplex PCR; TCRdb stores in-frame clones only, minus some. The sample lists nearly 110,000 clones, about 90% occurring once. The sequences come from peripheral blood, collected in the third trimester of pregnancy. The receptor set was obtained from a female donor in good health, enrolled as a control in a pregnancy study.

The V call is TRBV5-1, the J call TRBJ2-2; 8 bases align to TRBD1. Germline V gives CDR1 SGHRS, CDR2 YFSETQ. The CDR3 has 16 amino acids. The J segment lost 1 base and the V segment lost 3 bases, leaving 5 bases of the junction unmatched. The CDR3, as DNA: TGCGCCAGCAGCTCCGGGACAGGACTGAACACCGGGGAGCTGTTTTTT. Translated, it gives CASSSGTGLNTGELFF.

The chain employs TRBV6-1 and TRBJ1-4; 7 bases map to TRBD1. Trimming took 4 bases from V and 4 from J; bases not matched to a gene: 6. CDR1 and CDR2 (germline): MNHNS, SASEGT. This CDR3 is 15 amino acids long. The CDR3 coding sequence is TGTGCCAGCAGTGGAGGGACAGAGATTAATGAAAAACTGTTTTTT. Translating it yields CASSGGTEINEKLFF.

The gene calls are TRBV6-5 and TRBJ2-3, with a weak D call TRBD2 (5 bases). Trimming shortened V by 6 bases and J by 1 base, and 14 bases separated the two germline ends. There are 15 residues in the CDR3. In germline, CDR1 is MNHEY, CDR2 SVGAGI. The CDR3 region has the DNA TGTGCCAGCAGCCATCGGCGGCGGGGCACAGATACGCAGTATTTT. Its translation is CASSHRRRGTDTQYF.

V and J are TRBV25-1 and TRBJ1-2; D ambiguous. The germline CDR1 and CDR2 sequences are MGHDK and SYGVNS. CDR3 size: 15 residues. V was shortened by 8 bases and J by 4 bases, with 20 bases between the two germline ends. The CDR3 nucleotides are TGTGCCAGCGGGTGGACGGGAATATTATCCTATGGCTACACCTTC. This translates into CASGWTGILSYGYTF.

As DNA, the CDR3 is TGTGCCAGCACCTCCGGGGGGAACGAGCAGTACTTC. This encodes CASTSGGNEQYF. The rearrangement links TRBV27 to TRBJ2-7; 7 bases are a match to TRBD2. V shed 7 bases, J shed 5 bases, and the junction held 5 bases outside the gene matches. This CDR3 region has 12 residues. Germline V gene lookup returns CDR1 MNHEY and CDR2 SMNVEV (reference sequence).

The V call is TRBV5-1, the J call TRBJ1-1; D gene uncertain. The V gene lost 3 bases and the J gene lost 1 base, with 13 bases spanning the gap. This CDR3 region has 15 residues. Germline CDR1 SGHRS, CDR2 YFSETQ. CDR3 residues: CASSSSGNSNTEAFF. For the CDR3, the DNA is TGCGCCAGCAGCTCGTCCGGGAACTCGAACACTGAAGCTTTCTTT.

The chain uses TRBV5-4 and TRBJ2-7, with TRBD1 matching over 7 bases. Germline-derived CDR1 and CDR2 are SGHNT and YYREEE (reference sequence). This CDR3 comprises 14 residues. J gave up 3 bases and V 0 bases, and 3 bases lay outside the gene matches. In nucleotides, the CDR3 is TGTGCCAGCAGCTTGGACAGGGGTCTCTACGAGCAGTACTTC. It is translated as CASSLDRGLYEQYF.

The chain uses TRBV9 and TRBJ2-7; TRBD2 matches at 10 bases. The CDR3 totals 15 residues. The V gene end was trimmed by 2 bases and the J gene end by 6 bases; junction bases not matched to a gene: 8. Germline V CDR1 and CDR2: SGDLS, YYNGEE. The CDR3 here is CASSVSSGGAGEQYF. The CDR3 nucleotides are TGTGCCAGCAGCGTTTCCAGCGGGGGGGCAGGCGAGCAGTACTTC.

The rearrangement uses TRBV5-1 and TRBJ2-7; 9 bases map to TRBD2. This CDR3 is built from 15 residues. In germline, CDR1 is SGHRS, CDR2 YFSETQ. V dropped 0 bases and J dropped 6; count of bases not matched to a gene: 7. CDR3 protein: CASSLVGSGGSEQYF. CDR3 in DNA: TGCGCCAGCAGCTTGGTGGGTAGCGGGGGTTCCGAGCAGTACTTC.

The CDR3 nucleotides read TGTGCCAGCAGTTTGGCGGGGGGGTGGGAAGCTTTCTTT. Translated, it gives CASSLAGGWEAFF. The J gene is TRBJ1-1, the V gene TRBV27; the D gene is possibly TRBD1 (5 bases). This CDR3 spans 13 amino acids. Trimming left V 3 bases short and J 8 bases short, with 13 bases between. Germline CDR1 MNHEY, CDR2 SMNVEV (reference sequence).

This chain uses TRBV6-1 with TRBJ1-1; D unclear. Germline CDR1 and CDR2: MNHNS and SASEGT. Deletions cut 1 base from V and 11 bases from J, with 11 bases between. The CDR3 length is 12 residues. CDR3 sequence reads: CASSEGRVVAFF. CDR3 nucleotides: TGTGCCAGCAGTGAAGGGAGGGTAGTGGCTTTCTTT.

The chain recombines TRBV4-1 with TRBJ2-3; the match to TRBD1 covers 9 bases. The CDR3 has 16 residues. The germline CDR1 and CDR2 sequences are MGHRA and YSYEKL. V shed 5 bases, J shed 2 bases, and the junction held 8 bases outside the gene matches. DNA of the CDR3: TGCGCCAGCAGCGAAACGGGACAGGGACCCACAGATACGCAGTATTTT. Amino acid sequence: CASSETGQGPTDTQYF.

This chain connects TRBV19 to TRBJ2-7; the match to TRBD1 covers 8 bases. Per germline, CDR1 LNHDA and CDR2 SQIVND (reference sequence). This CDR3 is built from 15 residues. V lost 5 bases, J lost 2 bases, and 8 bases stayed unmatched. The CDR3 region has the DNA TGTGCCAGTAGTTTACCGGGACAGGCTACCTACGAGCAGTACTTC. This translates into CASSLPGQATYEQYF.

The sample holds one count of this clone. This sequence joins TRBV18 and TRBJ1-2; D unresolved. CDR1 KGHSH and CDR2 LQKENI come from the germline V gene. V was pared by 2 bases and J by 4 bases, with 11 bases between. This CDR3 spans 14 amino acids. CDR3 protein: CASSPEGLGYGYTF. The CDR3, as DNA: TGTGCCAGCTCACCAGAGGGTTTAGGCTATGGCTACACCTTC.

V usage is TRBV5-4 and J usage is TRBJ2-2; TRBD2 might be the D (6 bases). V lost 0 bases and J lost 4, with 16 bases in between. The CDR3 has 17 amino acids. Germline CDR1 SGHNT, CDR2 YYREEE (reference sequence). Written as DNA, the CDR3 is TGTGCCAGCAGCTTGGCCACGACTAGATCCGGCACCGGGGAGCTGTTTTTT. Amino acids: CASSLATTRSGTGELFF.

The chain couples TRBV6-5 to TRBJ1-6; 10 nucleotides match TRBD1. The CDR3 is 14 residues long. Trimming took 6 bases from V and 14 from J; bases not matched to a gene: 10. Germline V gene data show CDR1 as MNHEY and CDR2 as SVGAGI. As DNA, the CDR3 is TGTGCCAGCAGAACCGGGACAGGGGACCTAACCCTCCACTTT. The encoded protein is CASRTGTGDLTLHF.

V gene TRBV27 combines with J gene TRBJ1-1, with a possible D match to TRBD1 (6 bases). The V end lost 6 bases, the J end lost 7 bases, and 18 bases lay between the germline ends. This CDR3 is 14 amino acids long. CDR1 and CDR2 (germline): MNHEY, SMNVEV (reference sequence). In DNA, the CDR3 is TGTGCCAGCAGCCCCGGTGGGGGCCGTGGTGAAGCTTTCTTT. As protein: CASSPGGGRGEAFF.

The genes are TRBV11-3 and TRBJ2-2; the D gene is possibly TRBD1 (6 bases). Trimming took off 3 bases at V and 4 bases at J, with 15 bases between the two ends. This CDR3 region has 16 residues. CDR1 and CDR2 from the germline V gene are SGHNT and YENEEA. The CDR3, as DNA: TGTGCCAGCAGCTTGATCAGGGGCACGGGCACCGGGGAGCTGTTTTTT. Amino acid sequence: CASSLIRGTGTGELFF.

The chain links TRBV7-3 to TRBJ1-5; perhaps TRBD1 as D (5 bases). V lost 1 base, J lost 0 bases, and 13 bases lay in between. This CDR3 is built from 17 residues. CDR1 and CDR2 from the germline V gene are SGHTA and FQGTGA. The CDR3 is CASSLIPGRDSNQPQHF. For the CDR3, the DNA is TGTGCCAGCAGCTTAATTCCAGGGCGTGATAGCAATCAGCCCCAGCATTTT.

For the CDR3, the DNA is TGTGCCTGGAGTCGGGGGGACGAGACCCAGTACTTC. It encodes CAWSRGDETQYF. The chain combines TRBV30 with TRBJ2-5, with 7 bases fitting TRBD2. The CDR3 has 12 residues. Germline lookup yields CDR1 GTSNPN and CDR2 SVGIG (reference sequence). V lost 2 bases to trimming and J lost 5 bases; unmatched junction nucleotides: 2.